This T cell receptor beta chain is drawn from a study of T cell responses to AZD1222 COVID-19 vaccine. The table came from immunoSEQ multiplex PCR; TCRdb's copy has only in-frame clones and leaves some out. The data show roughly 120,000 clones, with nearly 90% seen just once and 4.4% held by the top ten. Looked up from germline, CDR1 is SGHNT and CDR2 is YYREEE (reference sequence). Deletions cut 4 bases from V and 5 bases from J, with 18 bases between. This CDR3 region has 15 residues. The sequences come from peripheral blood, collected on day 0 of AZD1222 vaccination. This sequence joins TRBV5-4 and TRBJ1-2, with TRBD1 as a possible D gene (6 bases). The sequence was collected from an adult in good health. CDR3 nucleotide sequence: TGTGCCAGCAGCCCCGACAGGAAGTTTCCTTATGGCTACACCTTC. Its translation is CASSPDRKFPYGYTF.